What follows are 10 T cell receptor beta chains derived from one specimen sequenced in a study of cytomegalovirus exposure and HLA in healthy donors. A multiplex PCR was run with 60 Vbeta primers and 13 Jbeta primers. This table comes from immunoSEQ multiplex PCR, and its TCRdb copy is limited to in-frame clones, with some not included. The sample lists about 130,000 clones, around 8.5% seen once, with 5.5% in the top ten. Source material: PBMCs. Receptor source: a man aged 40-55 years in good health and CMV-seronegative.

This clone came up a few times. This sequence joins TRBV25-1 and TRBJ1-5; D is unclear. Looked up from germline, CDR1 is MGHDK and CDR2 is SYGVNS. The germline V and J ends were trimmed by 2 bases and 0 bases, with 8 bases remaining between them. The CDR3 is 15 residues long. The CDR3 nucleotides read TGTGCCAGCAGTGAAGCCGGTTATAGCAATCAGCCCCAGCATTTT. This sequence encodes CASSEAGYSNQPQHF.

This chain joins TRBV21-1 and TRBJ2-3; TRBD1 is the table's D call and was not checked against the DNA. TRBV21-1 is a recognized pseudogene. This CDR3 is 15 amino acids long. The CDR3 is CASSKGQGFTDTQYF. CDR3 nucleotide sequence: TGTGCCAGCAGCAAAGGACAGGGGTTCACAGATACGCAGTATTTT.

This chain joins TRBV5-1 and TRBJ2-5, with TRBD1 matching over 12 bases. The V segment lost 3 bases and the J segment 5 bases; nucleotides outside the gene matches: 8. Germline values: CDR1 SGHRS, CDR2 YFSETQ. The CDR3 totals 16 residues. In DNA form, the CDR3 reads TGCGCCAGCAGCTCTGGGACAGGGGGCGCTTTGGAGACCCAGTACTTC. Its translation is CASSSGTGGALETQYF.

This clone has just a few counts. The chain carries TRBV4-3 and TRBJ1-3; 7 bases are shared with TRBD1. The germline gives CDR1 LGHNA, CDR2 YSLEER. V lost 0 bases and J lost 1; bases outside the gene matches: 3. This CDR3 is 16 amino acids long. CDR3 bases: TGCGCCAGCAGCCAAGAGAACAGGGGATCTGGAAACACCATATATTTT. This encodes CASSQENRGSGNTIYF.

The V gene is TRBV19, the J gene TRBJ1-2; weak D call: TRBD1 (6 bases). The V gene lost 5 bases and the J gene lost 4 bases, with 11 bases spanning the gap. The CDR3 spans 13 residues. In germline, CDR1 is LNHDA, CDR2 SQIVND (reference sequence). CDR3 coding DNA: TGTGCCAGTAGTGTCGGGACACCCTATGGCTACACCTTC. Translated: CASSVGTPYGYTF. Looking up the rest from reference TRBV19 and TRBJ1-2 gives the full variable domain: DGGITQSPKYLFRKEGQNVTLSCEQNLNHDAMYWYRQDPGQGLRLIYYSQIVNDFQKGDIAEGYSVSREKKESFPLTVTSAQKNPTAFYLCASSVGTPYGYTFGSGTRLTVV.

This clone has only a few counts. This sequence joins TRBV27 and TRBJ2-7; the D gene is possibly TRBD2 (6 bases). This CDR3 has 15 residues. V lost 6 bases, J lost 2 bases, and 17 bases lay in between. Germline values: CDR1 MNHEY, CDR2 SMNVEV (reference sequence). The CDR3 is CASSLTSEGTYEQYF. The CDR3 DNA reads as TGTGCCAGCAGCCTGACATCGGAGGGGACCTACGAGCAGTACTTC.

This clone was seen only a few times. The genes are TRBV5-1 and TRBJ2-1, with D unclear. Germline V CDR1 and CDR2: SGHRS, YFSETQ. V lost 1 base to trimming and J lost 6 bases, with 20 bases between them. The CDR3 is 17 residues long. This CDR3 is CASSLLYVPNSGNEQFF. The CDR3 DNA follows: TGCGCCAGCAGCTTGTTATATGTGCCAAACTCAGGCAATGAGCAGTTCTTC.

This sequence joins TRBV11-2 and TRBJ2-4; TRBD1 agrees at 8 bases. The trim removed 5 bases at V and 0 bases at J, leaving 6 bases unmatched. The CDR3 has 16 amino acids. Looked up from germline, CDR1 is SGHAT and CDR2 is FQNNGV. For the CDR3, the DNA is TGTGCCAGCAGCCTCACGACAGGGGAAGCCAAAAACATTCAGTACTTC. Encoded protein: CASSLTTGEAKNIQYF.

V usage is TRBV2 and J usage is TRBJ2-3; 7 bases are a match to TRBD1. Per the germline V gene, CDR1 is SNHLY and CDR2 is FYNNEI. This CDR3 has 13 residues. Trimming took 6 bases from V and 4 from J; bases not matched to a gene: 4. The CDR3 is CASRGQDADTQYF. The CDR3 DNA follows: TGTGCCAGCAGAGGACAGGACGCAGATACGCAGTATTTT.

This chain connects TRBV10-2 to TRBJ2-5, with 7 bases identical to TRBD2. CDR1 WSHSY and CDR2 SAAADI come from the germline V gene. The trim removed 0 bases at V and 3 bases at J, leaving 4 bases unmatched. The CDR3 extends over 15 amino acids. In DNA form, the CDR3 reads TGCGCCAGCAGTGAGTCTGGGGGGGGGAAAGAGACCCAGTACTTC. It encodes CASSESGGGKETQYF.